Shown below are 19 T cell receptor beta chains from a single sample sequenced in a study of T-cell reconstitution after alpha-beta-depleted transplantation in children. Preparation of the TCRbeta library involved a method that used unique molecular identifiers. TCRdb redid the calling of the PCR reads with MiXCR, one entry per CDR3 protein. The sample contains a few hundred thousand distinct CDR3 sequences, roughly a tenth of which appear only once. The source material was PBMCs, sampled before TCRalphabeta/CD19-depleted stem cell transplant. Every receptor here comes from a child younger than two with acute myeloid leukemia, due to receive a stem cell transplant.

This clonotype was counted at least ten times. The chain has TRBV5-6 and TRBJ2-7, with 7 bases identical to TRBD1. This CDR3 contains 14 residues. Germline assignment: CDR1 SGHDT and CDR2 YYEEEE. V was pared by 2 bases and J by 4 bases, with 6 bases of the junction left unmatched. The CDR3 sequence is CASSLPGTAYEQYF. The DNA for the CDR3 is TGTGCCAGCAGCTTACCCGGGACAGCTTACGAGCAGTACTTC.

In its sample, this clonotype was seen many times. The chain recombines TRBV4-2 with TRBJ1-1, with D maybe TRBD1 (5 bases). Looked up from germline, CDR1 is LGHNA and CDR2 is YNFKEQ. Trimming stripped 2 bases from V and 4 bases from J, with 14 bases between. The length of the CDR3 is 15 residues. The CDR3: CASSQPILGGTEAFF. CDR3 DNA sequence: TGTGCCAGCAGCCAACCGATCCTGGGGGGCACTGAAGCTTTCTTT.

This clonotype appeared many times. The chain uses TRBV5-1 and TRBJ1-2; TRBD1 matches at 7 bases. The CDR3 is 14 residues long. Germline V gene lookup returns CDR1 SGHRS and CDR2 YFSETQ. V shed 2 bases, J shed 8 bases, and the junction held 9 bases outside the gene matches. The DNA for the CDR3 is TGCGCCAGCAGCTTATCCGGGACAGAGGGCGGCTACACCTTC. As protein: CASSLSGTEGGYTF.

This clonotype was counted at least ten times. This chain joins TRBV5-4 and TRBJ2-6; no reliable D call. The V gene lost 4 bases and the J gene lost 0 bases, with 11 bases spanning the gap. This CDR3 contains 16 residues. Germline V gene sequence: CDR1 SGHNT, CDR2 YYREEE (reference sequence). CDR3 DNA sequence: TGTGCCAGCAGCAACAGACGGAACTCTGGGGCCAACGTCCTGACTTTC. It codes for CASSNRRNSGANVLTF.

Many counts were recorded for this clonotype. This chain connects TRBV5-1 to TRBJ1-6, with 10 bases aligning to TRBD1. This CDR3 region has 14 residues. Germline V gene lookup returns CDR1 SGHRS and CDR2 YFSETQ. The trim removed 6 bases at V and 7 bases at J, leaving 4 bases unmatched. The CDR3 region is CASTTGQGNSPLHF. For the CDR3, the DNA is TGCGCCAGCACAACGGGACAGGGGAATTCACCCCTCCACTTT.

The table lists this clonotype with many counts. V is TRBV20-1 and J is TRBJ2-2; 10 bases map to TRBD1. J was trimmed by 6 bases and V by 2 bases; bases with no gene match: 15. CDR3 length equals 18 residues. The germline gives CDR1 DFQATT, CDR2 SNEGSKA (reference sequence). The CDR3 sequence: CSARSQDRGRMKAGELFF. DNA for the CDR3: TGCAGTGCTAGATCCCAAGACAGGGGGCGAATGAAGGCCGGGGAGCTGTTTTTT.

This chain connects TRBV27 to TRBJ2-7; D possibly uses TRBD1 or TRBD2 (5 bases each). The CDR3 runs 15 residues. The germline CDR1 and CDR2 sequences are MNHEY and SMNVEV (reference sequence). V was trimmed by 8 bases and J by 7 bases, leaving 24 bases between them. For the CDR3, the DNA is TGTGCCAGCGGGGAGCCCGGGACCCCGGTGTGGGAGCAGTACTTC. Translating gives CASGEPGTPVWEQYF.

V gene TRBV6-2 or TRBV6-3 combines with J gene TRBJ2-2; D may be TRBD1 (6 bases). Trimming stripped 6 bases from V and 1 base from J, with 15 bases between. The germline CDR1 and CDR2 sequences are MNHEY and SVGEGT. The CDR3 covers 16 residues. The CDR3 region is CASRNTGPLNTGELFF. Here the CDR3 DNA reads TGTGCCAGCAGAAATACAGGGCCACTGAACACCGGGGAGCTGTTTTTT.

This clonotype was detected a few times. The chain uses TRBV6-2 or TRBV6-3 and TRBJ2-7, with D uncertain. Trimming took 2 bases from V and 3 from J, leaving 8 bases between them. Germline V CDR1 and CDR2: MNHEY, SVGEGT. The CDR3 spans 13 residues. Here the CDR3 DNA reads TGTGCCAGCAGTTACACGATCCGCTACGAGCAGTACTTC. This gives the protein CASSYTIRYEQYF.

This clonotype has a count of ten or more. The chain uses TRBV29-1 and TRBJ2-7; 9 bases are shared with TRBD1. With V trimmed by 4 bases and J by 4 bases, 8 bases remained unmatched. This CDR3 is 14 amino acids long. Germline-derived CDR1 and CDR2 are SQVTM and ANQGSEA. The CDR3, as DNA: TGCAGCGTTGGGAAACCGGGACAGGGATACGAGCAGTACTTC. Its protein is CSVGKPGQGYEQYF.

This clonotype was counted many times. The chain is built from TRBV21-1 and TRBJ2-3; the listed D gene, TRBD2, was not tested against the DNA. TRBV21-1 is marked as a pseudogene. The CDR3 length is 18 residues. The CDR3 reads CASSKLAEGRESTDTQYF. CDR3 nucleotide sequence: TGTGCCAGCAGCAAGTTGGCTGAGGGGAGGGAATCCACAGATACGCAGTATTTT.

This clonotype was detected ten times or more. As DNA, the CDR3 is TGTGCCAGCAGTTACTCGAGCGGGGTACAAGAGACCCAGTACTTC. Protein: CASSYSSGVQETQYF. The V and J genes are TRBV6-5 and TRBJ2-5, with 7 positions matching TRBD2. V gave up 0 bases and J gave up 2 bases; unmatched junction bases: 3. This CDR3 is built from 15 residues. Germline assignment: CDR1 MNHEY and CDR2 SVGAGI.

This clonotype was counted at least ten times. This sequence joins TRBV5-6 and TRBJ2-2, with D unclear. Germline loops: CDR1 SGHDT, CDR2 YYEEEE. This CDR3 spans 13 amino acids. V was pared by 2 bases and J by 6 bases, with 8 bases between. CDR3 in amino acids: CASSLVTAGELFF. The CDR3, as DNA: TGTGCCAGCAGCTTAGTTACCGCCGGGGAGCTGTTTTTT.

The chain links TRBV11-2 to TRBJ2-7; D perhaps matches TRBD1 (5 bases). Germline CDR1 SGHAT, CDR2 FQNNGV. The CDR3 spans 14 residues. V was trimmed by 1 base and J by 2 bases, leaving 9 bases between them. This CDR3 is CASSLGTPTYEQYF. The DNA of the CDR3 is TGTGCCAGCAGCTTAGGGACACCTACCTACGAGCAGTACTTC.

The table lists this clonotype with many counts. The J gene is TRBJ2-5, the V gene TRBV7-2; 8 bases align to TRBD2. Germline V gene data show CDR1 as SGHTA and CDR2 as FQGNSA. CDR3 size: 20 residues. V lost 1 base to trimming and J lost 1 base; unmatched junction nucleotides: 17. DNA of the CDR3: TGTGCCAGCAGCTTAGGGCGTTCGGGGTTTGGACTAGCCATCCAAGAGACCCAGTACTTC. Translated: CASSLGRSGFGLAIQETQYF.

This clonotype was observed at least ten times. V gene TRBV5-1 combines with J gene TRBJ2-3; TRBD1 is a possible D gene (6 bases). CDR1 is SGHRS, CDR2 YFSETQ, per germline. The CDR3 has 14 amino acids. With 1 base removed from V and 1 base from J, the gap between germline ends came to 7 bases. The CDR3 region is CASSLSGGTDTQYF. CDR3 bases: TGCGCCAGCAGCTTGTCAGGGGGCACAGATACGCAGTATTTT. Drawing the rest from reference TRBV5-1 and TRBJ2-3, the complete variable domain is KAGVTQTPRYLIKTRGQQVTLSCSPISGHRSVSWYQQTPGQGLQFLFEYFSETQRNKGNFPGRFSGRQFSNSRSEMNVSTLELGDSALYLCASSLSGGTDTQYFGPGTRLTVL.

This clonotype was counted ten times or more. V and J are TRBV20-1 and TRBJ2-3; perhaps TRBD2 as D (5 bases). CDR1 DFQATT and CDR2 SNEGSKA come from the germline V gene (reference sequence). The V and J ends lost 6 bases and 6 bases respectively, with 22 bases between them. This CDR3 is built from 15 residues. This CDR3 reads CSASTRVRLQDTQYF. As DNA, the CDR3 is TGCAGTGCGAGTACTAGGGTCCGTTTACAGGATACGCAGTATTTT.

This clonotype has at least ten counts. V and J are TRBV12-3 or TRBV12-4 and TRBJ1-5; D gene uncertain. The CDR3 has 12 residues. Trimming pared 5 bases from V and 4 bases from J, leaving 6 bases between. The CDR3 DNA follows: TGTGCCAGCAGTCTCCAAAATCAGCCCCAGCATTTT. Its translation: CASSLQNQPQHF.

Notes on this clonotype: A read error may be the cause here, since a much bigger clone is one base away. The CDR3 does not close with the conserved phenylalanine or tryptophan, likely indicating a read error. This chain connects TRBV20-1 to TRBJ1-2; D gene uncertain. The ends were cut back, 6 bases at V and 5 bases at J, with 7 bases in the middle. The CDR3 runs to 10 residues. The germline V gene encodes CDR1 DFQATT and CDR2 SNEGSKA (reference sequence). The CDR3: CSAGFYGYTS. CDR3 nucleotides: TGCAGTGCCGGATTTTATGGCTACACCTCC.